A selection of T cell receptor beta chains follows, all from one sample in a study of spatial heterogeneity in lung cancer. TCRdb called the 5' RACE reads again in MiXCR, with one record for every CDR3 protein. This sample has approximately 9,600 distinct CDR3 sequences, with about 7.8% found just once. This specimen consisted of lung tumor tissue, obtained at surgery. The receptors were gathered from a male donor with early-stage non-small cell lung cancer. CDR3s include the opening cysteine and the closing phenylalanine or tryptophan. Fields, in order: V gene, D gene, clone size, J gene, CDR3 protein, CDR3 DNA. A D gene is named only where the DNA matches it firmly. Clone sizes are given selectively: once, few, many, or a class where the clone is expanded.

V: TRBV10-3
D: -
size: many
J: TRBJ2-3
CDR3: CATSNPQTSTDTQYF
DNA: TGTGCCACCTCCAACCCTCAGACTAGCACAGATACGCAGTATTTT

V: TRBV11-1
D: -
size: few
J: TRBJ2-2
CDR3: CASSWGRGGYTGELFF
DNA: TGTGCCAGCAGCTGGGGTAGGGGCGGCTACACCGGGGAGCTGTTTTTT

V: TRBV6-1
D: TRBD2
size: medium-sized
J: TRBJ2-1
CDR3: CASSRGTSGANEQFF
DNA: TGTGCCAGCAGCAGAGGGACTAGCGGGGCCAATGAGCAGTTCTTC

V: TRBV28
D: TRBD2
size: many
J: TRBJ2-7
CDR3: CASSPFGTSGRWSYEQYF
DNA: TGTGCCAGCAGTCCCTTTGGGACTAGCGGGAGGTGGTCCTACGAGCAGTACTTC

V: TRBV29-1
D: TRBD1
size: many
J: TRBJ1-1
CDR3: CSSQDRGDTEAFF
DNA: TGCAGCTCACAGGACAGGGGAGACACTGAAGCTTTCTTT

V: TRBV3-1
D: -
size: many
J: TRBJ2-3
CDR3: CASSQVWGAGTDTQYF
DNA: TGTGCCAGCAGCCAAGTGTGGGGCGCCGGCACAGATACGCAGTATTTT

V: TRBV20-1
D: TRBD1
size: many
J: TRBJ1-1
CDR3: CSAPRQGLSLTEAFF
DNA: TGCAGTGCTCCCCGACAGGGCCTATCCCTCACTGAAGCTTTCTTT

V: TRBV7-3
D: TRBD2
size: many
J: TRBJ2-1
CDR3: CASSLNPAGRNEQFF
DNA: TGTGCCAGCAGCTTAAATCCAGCGGGAAGGAATGAGCAGTTCTTC

V: TRBV24-1
D: -
size: many
J: TRBJ1-2
CDR3: CATSDLHGGGYTF
DNA: TGTGCCACCAGTGATTTGCATGGGGGTGGCTACACCTTC

V: TRBV29-1
D: -
size: many
J: TRBJ2-7
CDR3: CSVPSTESYEQYF
DNA: TGCAGCGTCCCTTCGACAGAGTCCTACGAGCAGTACTTC

V: TRBV5-1
D: TRBD1
size: -
J: TRBJ1-2
CDR3: CASSPRTGEGYTF
DNA: TGCGCCAGCAGCCCAAGGACAGGCGAAGGCTACACCTTC

V: TRBV7-2
D: TRBD2
size: -
J: TRBJ2-3
CDR3: CASSLVSGLAGDTQYF
DNA: TGTGCCAGCAGCTTAGTTAGTGGACTAGCAGGCGATACGCAGTATTTT

V: TRBV30
D: -
size: few
J: TRBJ1-2
CDR3: CAWTNNYGYTF
DNA: TGTGCCTGGACAAATAACTATGGCTACACCTTC

V: TRBV7-2
D: TRBD2
size: many
J: TRBJ2-2
CDR3: CASSRTSLRTGELFF
DNA: TGTGCCAGCAGCCGGACTAGCCTAAGGACCGGGGAGCTGTTTTTT

V: TRBV20-1
D: -
size: -
J: TRBJ2-1
CDR3: CSACRDMSSYNEQFF
DNA: TGCAGTGCTTGTCGGGACATGAGCTCCTACAATGAGCAGTTCTTC

V: TRBV28
D: TRBD1
size: many
J: TRBJ2-1
CDR3: CATDRGNEQFF
DNA: TGTGCGACGGACAGGGGGAATGAGCAGTTCTTC

V: TRBV15
D: TRBD2
size: many
J: TRBJ2-1
CDR3: CATSGTGLAGGSGQFF
DNA: TGTGCCACCAGCGGGACGGGACTAGCGGGAGGTAGCGGGCAGTTCTTC

V: TRBV18
D: TRBD2
size: many
J: TRBJ2-3
CDR3: CASSAGGDTDTQYF
DNA: TGTGCCAGCTCGGCGGGAGGGGATACAGATACGCAGTATTTT

V: TRBV5-1
D: -
size: many
J: TRBJ2-3
CDR3: CASSSGVTLSTDTQYF
DNA: TGCGCCAGCAGCTCCGGGGTCACACTAAGCACAGATACGCAGTATTTT

V: TRBV5-1
D: -
size: many
J: TRBJ2-5
CDR3: CASSSQQVQETQYF
DNA: TGCGCCAGCAGCTCCCAACAGGTCCAAGAGACCCAGTACTTC

V: TRBV6-2/TRBV6-3
D: -
size: -
J: TRBJ2-3
CDR3: CASNKGEVGTDTQYF
DNA: TGTGCCAGCAATAAAGGGGAGGTGGGCACAGATACGCAGTATTTT

V: TRBV5-1
D: TRBD1
size: few
J: TRBJ1-1
CDR3: CASSFLGQGTEAFF
DNA: TGCGCCAGCAGCTTCCTCGGACAGGGGACTGAAGCTTTCTTT

V: TRBV11-2
D: -
size: -
J: TRBJ2-7
CDR3: CASSPEVGVLGYEQYF
DNA: TGTGCCAGCAGCCCCGAGGTGGGGGTTCTGGGCTACGAGCAGTACTTC

V: TRBV19
D: -
size: few
J: TRBJ2-2
CDR3: CASSRAGAATGELFF
DNA: TGTGCCAGTAGTCGGGCAGGAGCGGCCACCGGGGAGCTGTTTTTT

V: TRBV11-2
D: -
size: many
J: TRBJ2-1
CDR3: CASSPTTVYNEQFF
DNA: TGTGCCAGCAGCCCCACGACCGTTTACAATGAGCAGTTCTTC

V: TRBV20-1
D: -
size: many
J: TRBJ2-3
CDR3: CSATRTGVTDTQYF
DNA: TGCAGTGCGACCAGGACTGGTGTAACAGATACGCAGTATTTT

V: TRBV20-1
D: -
size: many
J: TRBJ2-2
CDR3: CSARTLLRTGELFF
DNA: TGCAGTGCTAGAACGTTATTAAGGACCGGGGAGCTGTTTTTT

V: TRBV28
D: -
size: -
J: TRBJ2-7
CDR3: CASSLSPGLSYEQYF
DNA: TGTGCCAGCAGTTTATCTCCTGGACTCTCCTACGAGCAGTACTTC

V: TRBV30
D: TRBD1
size: many
J: TRBJ2-3
CDR3: CAWSRQGADTQYF
DNA: TGTGCCTGGAGCCGACAGGGCGCAGATACGCAGTATTTT

V: TRBV7-6
D: -
size: few
J: TRBJ2-3
CDR3: CASSFDLTDTQYF
DNA: TGTGCCAGCAGCTTTGACCTCACAGATACGCAGTATTTT